The 4 T cell receptor beta chains given below trace back to one sample, sequenced in a study of Ad26.COV2.S vaccination and SARS-CoV-2 variants. The data were produced by immunoSEQ multiplex PCR, yet TCRdb's version contains in-frame clones alone and is incomplete. The top ten clones hold 3% to 4% of a sample with about 350,000 clones, about 90% of them seen once. This material consisted of peripheral blood, taken after recovery from COVID-19. These receptors were collected from a human donor who had recovered from COVID-19.

The genes are TRBV13 and TRBJ1-1, with 12 bases aligning to TRBD1. Germline trimming cut 6 bases from V and 3 bases from J; bases unmatched to any gene: 11. CDR3 length: 17 amino acids. The germline V gene has CDR1 PRHDT and CDR2 FYEKMQ (reference sequence). The CDR3 bases are TGTGCCAGCAGTATAGGGGGACAGGGGGCTAGGGACACTGAAGCTTTCTTT. Protein sequence: CASSIGGQGARDTEAFF.

The chain has TRBV19 and TRBJ1-1; the D is unclear. Trimming left V 1 base short and J 3 bases short, with 9 bases between. The germline V gene encodes CDR1 LNHDA and CDR2 SQIVND (reference sequence). The CDR3 covers 14 residues. The DNA of the CDR3 is TGTGCCAGTAGTATAGTTGGCGGGGACACTGAAGCTTTCTTT. Encoded protein: CASSIVGGDTEAFF.

The chain combines TRBV12-3 or TRBV12-4 with TRBJ1-5; tentative D call: TRBD1 (5 bases). CDR3 length: 12 amino acids. Deletions cut 2 bases from V and 7 bases from J, with 6 bases between. Here the CDR3 reads CASSLWGQPQHF. The CDR3 region has the DNA TGTGCCAGCAGTTTATGGGGGCAGCCCCAGCATTTT.

The rearrangement joins TRBV12-2 to TRBJ1-1. TRBV12-2 is termed a pseudogene. This CDR3 has 11 amino acids. As DNA, the CDR3 is TGTGCAAGTCGCCCGGTCCCGCGGGCTTTCTTT. This codes for CASRPVPRAFF.